The 29 T cell receptor beta chains in this list originate from one sample, sequenced in a study of cytomegalovirus exposure and HLA in healthy donors. With 60 Vbeta and 13 Jbeta primers, the PCR was carried out. Here immunoSEQ multiplex PCR was the method, and the copy in TCRdb shows in-frame clones only, minus some. This table has just over 150,000 clones, nearly 80% appearing once. The sequenced sample was PBMCs. The origin of the receptors is a woman aged 45-65 years in good health and CMV-seropositive.

J is TRBJ2-2 and V is TRBV2; maybe TRBD1 (5 bases). Trimming cost V 6 bases and J 4 bases, with 15 bases left between them. The CDR3 totals 15 residues. Germline CDR1 reads SNHLY; CDR2 reads FYNNEI. The CDR3 DNA follows: TGTGCCAGCAGCAGAATGCAGGGTGGCACCGGGGAGCTGTTTTTT. This gives the protein CASSRMQGGTGELFF.

The chain has TRBV28 and TRBJ2-5, with 8 bases identical to TRBD2. CDR3 size: 16 residues. Germline V gene data show CDR1 as MDHEN and CDR2 as SYDVKM. V lost 6 bases and J lost 4; bases outside the gene matches: 13. The CDR3 loop reads CASSPFRGGRSETQYF. The CDR3 DNA is TGTGCCAGCAGCCCCTTCCGGGGGGGAAGGTCAGAGACCCAGTACTTC.

The chain joins TRBV29-1 to TRBJ2-7; possibly TRBD2 for D (6 bases). The V end lost 3 bases, the J end lost 5 bases, and 14 bases lay between the germline ends. CDR3 length equals 13 residues. Germline values: CDR1 SQVTM, CDR2 ANQGSEA. This CDR3 is CSVEGGPWHEQYF. CDR3 DNA: TGCAGCGTTGAGGGGGGTCCTTGGCACGAGCAGTACTTC.

The gene calls are TRBV28 and TRBJ2-3, with D maybe TRBD1 (5 bases). Trimming took 8 bases from V and 0 from J, leaving 15 bases between them. CDR1 MDHEN and CDR2 SYDVKM come from the germline V gene. CDR3 length: 15 residues. The CDR3 region is CASLRPGLSTDTQYF. In nucleotides, the CDR3 is TGTGCCAGCCTCCGCCCAGGGCTCAGCACAGATACGCAGTATTTT.

This clone appeared a single time. The chain links TRBV14 to TRBJ2-7, with 10 nucleotides matching TRBD2. With V trimmed by 3 bases and J by 11 bases, 19 bases remained unmatched. Germline V gives CDR1 SGHDN, CDR2 FVKESK. The CDR3 sequence is 17 residues long. The CDR3 sequence is CASSQAGRGASGSLKYF. CDR3 sequence (DNA): TGTGCCAGCAGCCAGGCCGGAAGGGGAGCTAGCGGGAGTCTTAAGTACTTC. Combining the CDR3 with reference TRBV14 and TRBJ2-7 gives the whole variable domain EAGVTQFPSHSVIEKGQTVTLRCDPISGHDNLYWYRRVMGKEIKFLLHFVKESKQDESGMPNNRFLAERTGGTYSTLKVQPAELEDSGVYFCASSQAGRGASGSLKYFGPGTRLTVT.

This clone was observed a handful of times. The V and J genes are TRBV4-1 and TRBJ2-7; 8 nucleotides line up with TRBD2. Trimming at V came to 1 base and at J to 4 bases, leaving 6 bases not matched to a gene. Germline V gene data show CDR1 as MGHRA and CDR2 as YSYEKL. This CDR3 is built from 15 residues. In nucleotides, the CDR3 is TGCGCCAGCAGCCAAGCCTTAGCGGGGCAATACGAGCAGTACTTC. It encodes CASSQALAGQYEQYF.

In its sample, this clone was seen a few times. The chain employs TRBV7-2 and TRBJ2-3; TRBD1 might be the D (5 bases). V was trimmed by 5 bases and J by 2 bases, leaving 11 bases between them. Germline-derived CDR1 and CDR2 are SGHTA and FQGNSA. The CDR3 is 14 residues long. DNA for the CDR3: TGTGCCAGCAGCAAAGGGGTACACACAGATACGCAGTATTTT. Translation: CASSKGVHTDTQYF.

The V and J genes are TRBV6-5 and TRBJ1-4; 12 bases agree with TRBD1. Germline CDR1 MNHEY, CDR2 SVGAGI. CDR3 size: 14 residues. The trim removed 6 bases at V and 8 bases at J, leaving 4 bases unmatched. CDR3 sequence (DNA): TGTGCCAGCAGAAGGGACAGGGGGCCCGAAAAACTGTTTTTT. It codes for CASRRDRGPEKLFF.

The chain employs TRBV6-5 and TRBJ1-2; no firm D call. The CDR3 has 12 residues. Trimming stripped 5 bases from V and 3 bases from J, with 7 bases between. Germline V lookup: CDR1 MNHEY, CDR2 SVGAGI. The CDR3 nucleotides are TGTGCCAGCAGTCTGGACTACTATGGCTACACCTTC. Protein: CASSLDYYGYTF.

The chain combines TRBV6-6 with TRBJ2-1, with D perhaps matching TRBD2 (6 bases). Germline loops: CDR1 MNHNY, CDR2 SVGAGI (reference sequence). V shed 4 bases and J shed 6 bases, with 16 bases lying between them. This CDR3 has 15 residues. The CDR3 protein is CASSSSLGLINEQFF. Written as DNA, the CDR3 is TGTGCCAGCAGTTCGTCCTTGGGACTTATCAATGAGCAGTTCTTC.

This clone was counted only a few times. The chain recombines TRBV10-3 with TRBJ1-1, with TRBD1 matching over 8 bases. Germline CDR1 and CDR2: ENHRY and SYGVKD. V lost 10 bases to trimming and J lost 6 bases; unmatched junction nucleotides: 7. This CDR3 is built from 12 residues. CDR3: CASSPGGSEAFF. The CDR3, as DNA: TGTGCCAGCTCGCCAGGGGGCTCTGAAGCTTTCTTT.

V usage is TRBV5-1 and J usage is TRBJ2-1; perhaps TRBD2 as D (6 bases). The length of the CDR3 is 14 residues. The V and J ends lost 4 bases and 7 bases respectively, with 15 bases between them. Germline CDR1 SGHRS, CDR2 YFSETQ. The CDR3, as DNA: TGCGCCAGCAGCCCCGGCGGGGTCGGGAATGAGCAGTTCTTC. Amino acid sequence: CASSPGGVGNEQFF.

The chain combines TRBV4-1 with TRBJ1-5; D ambiguous. CDR1 MGHRA and CDR2 YSYEKL come from the germline V gene. The CDR3 sequence is 15 residues long. The ends were cut back, 0 bases at V and 3 bases at J, with 9 bases in the middle. Here the CDR3 DNA reads TGCGCCAGCAGCCAAGATCAACAAAACAATCAGCCCCAGCATTTT. Protein: CASSQDQQNNQPQHF.

This chain joins TRBV9 and TRBJ2-7; TRBD2 is a possible D gene (6 bases). This CDR3 region has 14 residues. Germline V gives CDR1 SGDLS, CDR2 YYNGEE. Trimming stripped 0 bases from V and 3 bases from J, with 10 bases between. The DNA for the CDR3 is TGTGCCAGCAGCGTAGGCGGGGACCTCTACGAGCAGTACTTC. Its translation: CASSVGGDLYEQYF.

This clone has just one count. This chain connects TRBV28 to TRBJ1-4, with 11 bases matching TRBD1. Per the germline V gene, CDR1 is MDHEN and CDR2 is SYDVKM. V shed 6 bases and J 6 bases; nucleotides not matched to a gene: 9. The CDR3 consists of 16 residues. The CDR3 DNA reads TGTGCCAGCAGATCTGGACAGGGGGCGCGGGATGAAAAACTGTTTTTT. This codes for CASRSGQGARDEKLFF.

The genes are TRBV4-3 and TRBJ2-7; D is undetermined. Germline V lookup: CDR1 LGHNA, CDR2 YSLEER. V was cut by 2 bases and J by 2 bases, with 13 bases left in between. CDR3 size: 15 residues. CDR3 loop: CASSQTSAPTYEQYF. CDR3 nucleotides: TGCGCCAGCAGCCAAACAAGTGCCCCCACCTACGAGCAGTACTTC.

J is TRBJ2-2 and V is TRBV5-1, with TRBD2 identical over 7 bases. Germline-derived CDR1 and CDR2 are SGHRS and YFSETQ. With 5 bases clipped from V and 0 bases from J, the junction kept 4 bases outside the gene matches. The CDR3 runs 15 residues. Written as DNA, the CDR3 is TGCGCCAGCAGTCTAGGGACTACGAACACCGGGGAGCTGTTTTTT. Translating gives CASSLGTTNTGELFF.

The chain joins TRBV19 to TRBJ2-7; weak D call: TRBD1 (5 bases). CDR1 is LNHDA, CDR2 SQIVND, per germline (reference sequence). Trimming took 3 bases from V and 0 from J, leaving 12 bases between them. The CDR3 is 15 residues long. In nucleotides, the CDR3 is TGTGCCAGTAGTATCTCTTTCGACAGCTCCTACGAGCAGTACTTC. Amino acids: CASSISFDSSYEQYF.

V gene TRBV9 combines with J gene TRBJ1-2; 7 bases align to TRBD1. This CDR3 spans 14 amino acids. Germline V gene lookup returns CDR1 SGDLS and CDR2 YYNGEE. With 2 bases clipped from V and 3 bases from J, the junction kept 4 bases outside the gene matches. This CDR3 reads CASSVTGTDYGYTF. The CDR3 DNA is TGTGCCAGCAGCGTTACCGGGACAGACTATGGCTACACCTTC.

This clone has more than one count but fewer than ten. The chain is built from TRBV13 and TRBJ2-5, with 16 bases matching TRBD2. The DNA end is a closer match to TRBJ2-7, so the J assignment may be wrong. The CDR3 is 18 amino acids. Germline V CDR1 and CDR2: PRHDT, FYEKMQ (reference sequence). The CDR3: CASSLEGLAGGRRYEQYF. Written as DNA, the CDR3 is TGTGCCAGCAGCTTAGAGGGACTAGCGGGAGGGCGGCGGTACGAGCAGTACTTC.

CDR3 DNA sequence: TGCGCCAGCAGCTTGGGACAGACAGCAAACAATGAGCAGTTCTTC. Protein: CASSLGQTANNEQFF. The chain joins TRBV5-1 to TRBJ2-1; maybe TRBD1 (5 bases). The CDR3 loop spans 15 amino acids. Germline CDR1 reads SGHRS; CDR2 reads YFSETQ. V was pared by 0 bases and J by 5 bases, with 12 bases between.

The V gene is TRBV19, the J gene TRBJ1-3; 7 bases agree with TRBD1. Germline assignment: CDR1 LNHDA and CDR2 SQIVND (reference sequence). The CDR3 contains 15 residues. V dropped 0 bases and J dropped 2; count of bases not matched to a gene: 1. For the CDR3, the DNA is TGTGCCAGTAGTATAGAACAGGGGACTGGAAACACCATATATTTT. Encoded protein: CASSIEQGTGNTIYF.

Only a few counts were recorded for this clone. The V gene is TRBV6-6, the J gene TRBJ1-2, with TRBD1 matching over 7 bases. With 5 bases clipped from V and 8 bases from J, the junction kept 5 bases outside the gene matches. Germline loops: CDR1 MNHNY, CDR2 SVGAGI (reference sequence). The CDR3 totals 12 residues. CDR3 nucleotide sequence: TGTGCCAGCAGTAGACAGGGTTTCGGCTACACCTTC. It translates to CASSRQGFGYTF.

The chain is built from TRBV15 and TRBJ1-2; the D gene is possibly TRBD1 (6 bases). Germline CDR1 reads LNHNV; CDR2 reads YYDKDF (reference sequence). V was clipped by 6 bases and J by 6 bases, with 11 bases between them. CDR3 length equals 12 residues. DNA for the CDR3: TGTGCCACCAGTAGGAACAGGGATGGCTACACCTTC. Translating it yields CATSRNRDGYTF.

The CDR3 nucleotides are TGTGCCAGCAGCCCTACCTTTAGCGGGGCTTACACAGATACGCAGTATTTT. It is translated as CASSPTFSGAYTDTQYF. The chain has TRBV7-2 and TRBJ2-3; 8 positions match TRBD2. Looked up from germline, CDR1 is SGHTA and CDR2 is FQGNSA. J gave up 2 bases and V 5 bases, and 12 bases lay outside the gene matches. This CDR3 has 17 amino acids.

This chain uses TRBV5-4 with TRBJ1-1, with 7 bases aligning to TRBD1. Germline CDR1 SGHNT, CDR2 YYREEE (reference sequence). CDR3 size: 14 residues. After removal of 5 bases from V and 4 bases from J, the junction contained 8 bases not matched to a gene. The CDR3 nucleotides are TGTGCCAGCAGTTTTTCTCAGGGGGGCACTGAAGCTTTCTTT. Translated, it gives CASSFSQGGTEAFF.

The chain links TRBV7-2 to TRBJ2-1, with 7 nucleotides matching TRBD2. The junction had 6 bases not matched to a gene; V was cut back by 8 bases and J by 2 bases. This CDR3 comprises 14 residues. CDR1 is SGHTA, CDR2 FQGNSA, per germline. This chain's CDR3 is CASGGAGTYNEQFF. In nucleotides, the CDR3 is TGTGCCAGCGGGGGAGCGGGGACCTACAATGAGCAGTTCTTC.

V usage is TRBV7-2 and J usage is TRBJ1-1; the match to TRBD1 covers 7 bases. This CDR3 spans 15 amino acids. With V trimmed by 6 bases and J by 3 bases, 10 bases remained unmatched. Per the germline V gene, CDR1 is SGHTA and CDR2 is FQGNSA. CDR3 protein: CASRQRQGLDTEAFF. The CDR3, as DNA: TGTGCCAGCAGACAACGACAGGGACTAGACACTGAAGCTTTCTTT.

The V and J genes are TRBV7-2 and TRBJ1-3, with 11 nucleotides matching TRBD1. This CDR3 has 16 residues. Trimming removed 4 bases from V and 3 bases from J; junction bases left unmatched: 5. The germline CDR1 and CDR2 sequences are SGHTA and FQGNSA. The CDR3 sequence is CASSYAGTGGGNTIYF. In DNA form, the CDR3 reads TGTGCCAGCAGCTATGCCGGGACAGGGGGTGGAAACACCATATATTTT.